The following is a T cell receptor (beta chain) sequence with its context. The antigen remains unidentified. CDR3 size: 15 residues. The ends lost 4 bases at V and 1 base at J; junction bases unmatched: 6. CDR1 and CDR2 (germline): SGHRS, YFSETQ. The data are from a study of cytomegalovirus exposure and HLA in healthy donors. The primer mix had 60 Vbeta and 13 Jbeta primers. The repertoire was sequenced with immunoSEQ multiplex PCR; TCRdb's copy has only in-frame clones and lacks some. The repertoire holds about 150,000 clones, with around 81% as singletons. Broader study findings: Investigators reported under 200 TCR beta chains as tied to cytomegalovirus.

V is TRBV5-1 and J is TRBJ2-7; 9 positions match TRBD2. The sample comprised PBMCs. The sequence came from a woman between 40 and 50 years old in good health and CMV-seropositive. CDR3 sequence (DNA): TGCGCCAGCAGCAGGACTAGCGCTAGTTCCTACGAGCAGTACTTC. Amino acid sequence: CASSRTSASSYEQYF.